These 9 T cell receptor beta chains share one sample of origin, sequenced in a study of PD-1 blockade in classical Hodgkin lymphoma. Brentuximab vedotin exposure varied among the patients, all of whom had relapsed after autologous stem cell transplantation. Assay: immunoSEQ multiplex PCR; the TCRdb copy retains only in-frame clones and omits some. The sample records more than 35,000 clones, around 80% being singletons. The material was peripheral blood mononuclear cells (PBMCs), obtained at baseline. The receptors stem from a human donor with classical Hodgkin lymphoma.

The chain couples TRBV6-5 to TRBJ2-2; D might be TRBD1 (6 bases). The CDR3 contains 15 residues. The V gene's germline CDR1 is MNHEY and CDR2 SVGAGI. V was trimmed by 2 bases and J by 6 bases, leaving 13 bases between them. The CDR3 DNA is TGTGCCAGCAGTTACCTTTACAGGGTTTCCGGGGAGCTGTTTTTT. It codes for CASSYLYRVSGELFF.

This chain uses TRBV7-8 with TRBJ2-6, with D perhaps matching TRBD1 (5 bases). The CDR3 spans 14 residues. Between the trimmed V and J ends, which lost 5 bases and 5 bases, there was a span of 10 bases. The germline V gene encodes CDR1 SGHVS and CDR2 FQNEAQ. The CDR3 reads CASSGQSRANVLTF. CDR3 coding DNA: TGTGCCAGCAGCGGACAAAGTCGGGCCAACGTCCTGACTTTC.

V and J are TRBV7-2 and TRBJ1-2, with D perhaps matching TRBD1 (5 bases). Germline V gene data show CDR1 as SGHTA and CDR2 as FQGNSA. V was pared by 5 bases and J by 0 bases, with 19 bases between. The CDR3 covers 17 residues. This CDR3 is CASSPRAAMQANYGYTF. In DNA, the CDR3 is TGTGCCAGCAGCCCCAGGGCAGCGATGCAGGCTAACTATGGCTACACCTTC.

The gene calls are TRBV6-5 and TRBJ2-1; 7 nucleotides align to TRBD2. V lost 0 bases and J lost 8; bases outside the gene matches: 10. This CDR3 spans 16 amino acids. Germline V gives CDR1 MNHEY, CDR2 SVGAGI. The CDR3 is CASSYSITAGRDEQFF. CDR3 bases: TGTGCCAGCAGTTACTCGATAACAGCGGGAAGGGATGAGCAGTTCTTC.

The chain links TRBV11-3 to TRBJ2-5; 12 bases map to TRBD2. With V trimmed by 1 base and J by 1 base, 10 bases remained unmatched. Per the germline V gene, CDR1 is SGHNT and CDR2 is YENEEA. The CDR3 is made up of 19 amino acids. CDR3 protein: CASSLGRLAGGASQETQYF. The CDR3 nucleotides read TGTGCCAGCAGCTTAGGGAGGCTAGCGGGAGGGGCTAGCCAAGAGACCCAGTACTTC.

This chain uses TRBV6-9 with TRBJ2-7; the D call may be TRBD1 or TRBD2 (5 bases each). The germline V gene encodes CDR1 MNHGY and CDR2 SVAAGI. The CDR3 has 15 amino acids. With 3 bases removed from V and 1 base from J, the gap between germline ends came to 13 bases. CDR3 protein: CASSYFGDGSYEQYF. The CDR3 bases are TGTGCCAGCAGTTACTTCGGGGACGGATCCTACGAGCAGTACTTC.

This chain joins TRBV30 and TRBJ2-1, with 7 bases identical to TRBD1. This CDR3 contains 14 residues. J gave up 7 bases and V 5 bases, and 11 bases lay outside the gene matches. Germline V gene lookup returns CDR1 GTSNPN and CDR2 SVGIG (reference sequence). The CDR3 loop is CAWATGTVKNEQFF. CDR3 DNA: TGTGCCTGGGCCACCGGGACAGTTAAAAATGAGCAGTTCTTC.

The DNA of the CDR3 is TGCGCCAGCAGCCAAGAATTCCTCTTGGGGGGCTATGGCTACACCTTC. The encoded protein is CASSQEFLLGGYGYTF. The chain recombines TRBV4-1 with TRBJ1-2; D possibly corresponds to TRBD1 (5 bases). V lost 0 bases and J lost 4, with 15 bases in between. The CDR3 contains 16 residues. Germline V gives CDR1 MGHRA, CDR2 YSYEKL.

This clone was counted many times. The chain combines TRBV6-1 with TRBJ1-2; D ambiguous. The ends were cut back, 0 bases at V and 8 bases at J, with 13 bases in the middle. The CDR3 has 14 residues. Germline CDR1 reads MNHNS; CDR2 reads SASEGT. In nucleotides, the CDR3 is TGTGCCAGCAGTGAAGCCGACGGGAGGAGAGGCTACACCTTC. This encodes CASSEADGRRGYTF.